The next 28 T cell receptor beta chains were all read from a single sample in a study of T cell repertoires in cytomegalovirus infection. TCRdb processed the reads anew with MiXCR; each CDR3 protein has one entry. The table has approximately 730,000 distinct CDR3 sequences, around 30% seen once. The antigens these receptors bind are not known. Sequencing used cultured PBMCs, obtained from culture after CMV antigen stimulation. These receptors came from a human donor in good health (CMV status not recorded). Some clones in this sample may be carry-over from other donors' samples.

The V and J genes are TRBV19 and TRBJ2-3; 9 bases are shared with TRBD2. The length of the CDR3 is 15 residues. V gave up 7 bases and J gave up 3 bases; unmatched junction bases: 8. Germline lookup yields CDR1 LNHDA and CDR2 SQIVND (reference sequence). CDR3: CASTKRLAGTDTQYF. CDR3 in DNA: TGTGCCAGTACCAAGAGGCTAGCGGGAACAGATACGCAGTATTTT.

There are a few counts of this clonotype. The J gene is TRBJ1-1, the V gene TRBV28; the D is unclear. Germline V gene lookup returns CDR1 MDHEN and CDR2 SYDVKM. This CDR3 spans 16 amino acids. V gave up 2 bases and J gave up 4 bases, with 17 bases separating them. The CDR3 here is CASSLVSPGMATEAFF. The CDR3 DNA is TGTGCCAGCAGTTTAGTCTCCCCGGGGATGGCCACTGAAGCTTTCTTT.

This clonotype was observed a few times. The V and J genes are TRBV7-2 and TRBJ2-2, with D perhaps TRBD2 (5 bases). This CDR3 contains 15 residues. Germline-derived CDR1 and CDR2 are SGHTA and FQGNSA. V lost 1 base and J lost 5, with 11 bases in between. The CDR3 DNA sequence: TGTGCCAGCAGCTTAGGATTCCGGGATACCGGGGAGCTGTTTTTT. Amino acid sequence: CASSLGFRDTGELFF.

The chain combines TRBV11-3 with TRBJ2-2; D ambiguous. The CDR3 has 14 residues. The ends were cut back, 5 bases at V and 4 bases at J, with 11 bases in the middle. Germline V gene lookup returns CDR1 SGHNT and CDR2 YENEEA. CDR3 sequence reads: CASSRLMGTGELFF. CDR3 sequence (DNA): TGTGCCAGCAGCCGGTTGATGGGCACCGGGGAGCTGTTTTTT.

For the CDR3, the DNA is TGTGCCAGCAGTGACAGACTCGGAGGGGGGAGAACCGGGGAGCTGTTTTTT. Translating gives CASSDRLGGGRTGELFF. The chain carries TRBV6-1 and TRBJ2-2, with D perhaps matching TRBD1 or TRBD2 (6 bases each). The CDR3 has 17 residues. V was pared by 3 bases and J by 5 bases, with 19 bases between. From germline, CDR1 is MNHNS and CDR2 SASEGT.

This clonotype occurred once. The CDR3 region has the DNA TGTGCCAGCAGGGCTAGCGGCCCAGGGGAGGAGCAGTACTTC. Its translation: CASRASGPGEEQYF. This chain joins TRBV6-5 and TRBJ2-7, with a tentative D call TRBD2 (7 bases). Germline V CDR1 and CDR2: MNHEY, SVGAGI. V lost 6 bases and J 7 bases, leaving 19 bases between the germline ends. The CDR3 loop spans 14 amino acids.

This clonotype showed up just a few times. This chain links TRBV28 with TRBJ2-7, with TRBD2 matching 13 bases. Germline values: CDR1 MDHEN, CDR2 SYDVKM. Trimming cost V 4 bases and J 2 bases; bases outside gene matches: 8. CDR3 size: 17 residues. The CDR3 region has the DNA TGTGCCAGCAGTTCCCCCGGGGGGACTAGCGGGGCCTACGAGCAGTACTTC. This codes for CASSSPGGTSGAYEQYF. The full variable domain, completed using reference TRBV28 and TRBJ2-7, is DVKVTQSSRYLVKRTGEKVFLECVQDMDHENMFWYRQDPGLGLRLIYFSYDVKMKEKGDIPEGYSVSREKKERFSLILESASTNQTSMYLCASSSPGGTSGAYEQYFGPGTRLTVT.

The DNA of the CDR3 is TGTGCCAGCAGTTACGGGCGGGGTAATTCACCCCTCCACTTT. Translating gives CASSYGRGNSPLHF. The chain links TRBV6-1 to TRBJ1-6; D uncertain. The V end was cut by 5 bases, the J end by 6 bases, with 11 bases between. The germline V gene encodes CDR1 MNHNS and CDR2 SASEGT. CDR3 length: 14 amino acids.

The rearrangement uses TRBV19 and TRBJ1-1; 8 bases are shared with TRBD1. From germline, CDR1 is LNHDA and CDR2 SQIVND (reference sequence). V lost 5 bases, J lost 1 base, and 12 bases stayed unmatched. The CDR3 covers 17 residues. The CDR3 region has the DNA TGTGCCAGTAGTGCGCCCGGCAGGGGGCCCGCGAACACTGAAGCTTTCTTT. Amino acid sequence: CASSAPGRGPANTEAFF.

V usage is TRBV10-3 and J usage is TRBJ2-7, with unresolved D. Trimming shortened V by 2 bases and J by 2 bases, and 7 bases separated the two germline ends. CDR3 length equals 13 residues. The germline V gene has CDR1 ENHRY and CDR2 SYGVKD. CDR3 in DNA: TGTGCCATCAGTGAGGGGCCAACCTACGAGCAGTACTTC. Protein sequence: CAISEGPTYEQYF.

The chain couples TRBV5-4 to TRBJ1-1, with a possible D match to TRBD1 (6 bases). The CDR3 runs to 14 residues. Looked up from germline, CDR1 is SGHNT and CDR2 is YYREEE (reference sequence). The germline V and J ends were trimmed by 2 bases and 3 bases, with 11 bases remaining between them. The CDR3 loop reads CASSLGGEHTEAFF. CDR3 in DNA: TGTGCCAGCAGCTTAGGGGGGGAGCACACTGAAGCTTTCTTT.

This clonotype came up a few times. This chain connects TRBV20-1 to TRBJ2-1, with TRBD2 matching 13 bases. CDR3 length: 15 amino acids. J lost 3 bases, V lost 8 bases, and 7 bases had no gene match. Germline-derived CDR1 and CDR2 are DFQATT and SNEGSKA (reference sequence). CDR3 in DNA: TGCAGTTTCGGACTAGCGGGAGAACTCTACAATGAGCAGTTCTTC. Translating it yields CSFGLAGELYNEQFF.

The chain joins TRBV2 to TRBJ2-4; no firm D call. Trimming left V 6 bases short and J 4 bases short, with 4 bases between. CDR3 size: 11 residues. CDR1 and CDR2 from the germline V gene are SNHLY and FYNNEI. The CDR3, as DNA: TGTGCCAGCAGGAAGAAAAACATTCAGTACTTC. Its protein product is CASRKKNIQYF.

This clonotype was detected a few times. For the CDR3, the DNA is TGTGCCAGCGCCCACGGGACTAGGGCAGATACGCAGTATTTT. This gives the protein CASAHGTRADTQYF. The V gene is TRBV28, the J gene TRBJ2-3; 8 nucleotides agree with TRBD2. V lost 8 bases, J lost 4 bases, and 8 bases stayed unmatched. This CDR3 is 14 amino acids long. Germline lookup yields CDR1 MDHEN and CDR2 SYDVKM.

The chain recombines TRBV6-6 with TRBJ1-4, with D uncertain. The V end was cut by 0 bases, the J end by 0 bases, with 5 bases between. The length of the CDR3 is 15 residues. In germline, CDR1 is MNHNY, CDR2 SVGAGI (reference sequence). The CDR3 loop reads CASSYSTTTNEKLFF. The CDR3 DNA sequence: TGTGCCAGCAGTTACTCAACCACAACTAATGAAAAACTGTTTTTT.

This sequence joins TRBV19 and TRBJ2-7, with 8 bases matching TRBD1. CDR3 length equals 15 residues. The germline V gene has CDR1 LNHDA and CDR2 SQIVND (reference sequence). V lost 5 bases to trimming and J lost 4 bases; unmatched junction nucleotides: 10. In DNA, the CDR3 is TGTGCCAGTAGTCGGGGACAGGCCCTCCATTACGAGCAGTACTTC. This sequence encodes CASSRGQALHYEQYF.

This chain connects TRBV19 to TRBJ1-4; TRBD1 matches at 8 bases. The CDR3 sequence is 16 residues long. V trimming: 7 bases; J trimming: 2 bases; junction bases outside the gene matches: 9. Germline V gene lookup returns CDR1 LNHDA and CDR2 SQIVND (reference sequence). In DNA, the CDR3 is TGTGCCAGTACCCCACTCAACAGGGGGACTAATGAAAAACTGTTTTTT. It codes for CASTPLNRGTNEKLFF. The whole variable domain, filled in from reference TRBV19 and TRBJ1-4, reads DGGITQSPKYLFRKEGQNVTLSCEQNLNHDAMYWYRQDPGQGLRLIYYSQIVNDFQKGDIAEGYSVSREKKESFPLTVTSAQKNPTAFYLCASTPLNRGTNEKLFFGSGTQLSVL.

This clonotype occurred many times. This chain joins TRBV7-8 and TRBJ1-1; a possible D gene is TRBD1 (5 bases). This CDR3 is 15 amino acids long. Germline CDR1 is SGHVS and CDR2 is FQNEAQ. The ends were cut back, 1 base at V and 5 bases at J, with 14 bases in the middle. CDR3 region: CASSLVGGVGTEAFF. The CDR3 DNA reads TGTGCCAGCAGCTTAGTTGGGGGGGTAGGGACTGAAGCTTTCTTT.

The chain has TRBV7-4 and TRBJ2-1, with D hard to call. The V and J ends lost 5 bases and 7 bases respectively, with 12 bases between them. This CDR3 has 13 amino acids. CDR1 is SGHVT and CDR2 is SQSDAQ in the germline V gene. DNA for the CDR3: TGTGCCAGCAGCGCCACAATTGGGAATGAGCAGTTCTTC. Its translation is CASSATIGNEQFF.

The V gene is TRBV18, the J gene TRBJ2-7; 8 bases match TRBD1. The CDR3 covers 15 residues. Germline lookup yields CDR1 KGHSH and CDR2 LQKENI. The V segment lost 2 bases and the J segment 2 bases; nucleotides outside the gene matches: 5. The CDR3 loop reads CASSPETGVAYEQYF. CDR3 nucleotide sequence: TGTGCCAGCTCACCAGAGACAGGGGTCGCCTACGAGCAGTACTTC.

There are many counts of this clonotype. The chain carries TRBV7-2 and TRBJ1-2, with D hard to call. V gave up 5 bases and J gave up 4 bases, with 11 bases separating them. The germline CDR1 and CDR2 sequences are SGHTA and FQGNSA. The CDR3 has 13 residues. CDR3 sequence reads: CASSQKHPYGYTF. The CDR3 DNA reads TGTGCCAGCAGCCAAAAACATCCCTATGGCTACACCTTC.

This clonotype has ten or more counts. The gene calls are TRBV7-8 and TRBJ2-1; 8 bases line up with TRBD2. The CDR3 is made up of 16 amino acids. Germline V lookup: CDR1 SGHVS, CDR2 FQNEAQ. Germline trimming cut 1 base from V and 2 bases from J; bases unmatched to any gene: 4. The CDR3 DNA is TGTGCCAGCAGCTTAGTGGTAGCGGGGACCTACAATGAGCAGTTCTTC. Amino acid sequence: CASSLVVAGTYNEQFF.

The rearrangement joins TRBV7-8 to TRBJ1-4; D gene ambiguous. The CDR3 sequence is 15 residues long. V was cut by 4 bases and J by 6 bases, with 15 bases left in between. Per the germline V gene, CDR1 is SGHVS and CDR2 is FQNEAQ. In nucleotides, the CDR3 is TGTGCCAGCAGCTACCTGACACGTTCTTATGAAAAACTGTTTTTT. Its protein product is CASSYLTRSYEKLFF.

In this sample, this clonotype turned up a few times. This chain joins TRBV12-3 or TRBV12-4 and TRBJ1-1; no reliable D call. The CDR3 consists of 15 residues. Trimming pared 6 bases from V and 0 bases from J, leaving 14 bases between. The CDR3 protein is CASSRWAGLNTEAFF. The DNA for the CDR3 is TGTGCCAGCAGCCGATGGGCGGGGTTGAACACTGAAGCTTTCTTT.

This clonotype was found a few times. The gene calls are TRBV7-6 and TRBJ2-3, with TRBD2 identical over 7 bases. The V gene end was trimmed by 8 bases and the J gene end by 0 bases; junction bases not matched to a gene: 5. The CDR3 spans 14 residues. Germline V gives CDR1 SGHVS, CDR2 FNYEAQ. In DNA, the CDR3 is TGTGCCAGCCAAGCGGGGTTTAGCACAGATACGCAGTATTTT. This codes for CASQAGFSTDTQYF.

V and J are TRBV20-1 and TRBJ1-4, with 8 bases lining up with TRBD1. Unmatched junction bases numbered 11, after V lost 1 base and J lost 10 bases. From germline, CDR1 is DFQATT and CDR2 SNEGSKA (reference sequence). The CDR3 spans 15 residues. The CDR3: CSARATGTGKGKLFF. In nucleotides, the CDR3 is TGCAGTGCTAGAGCCACCGGGACAGGAAAAGGAAAACTGTTTTTT.

The chain is built from TRBV2 and TRBJ1-1, with D hard to call. Per germline, CDR1 SNHLY and CDR2 FYNNEI. Trimming cost V 7 bases and J 1 base, with 10 bases left between them. The CDR3 totals 13 residues. The CDR3 reads CASKGRPNTEAFF. DNA of the CDR3: TGTGCCAGCAAGGGCAGGCCGAACACTGAAGCTTTCTTT.

V is TRBV27 and J is TRBJ1-6, with D unresolved. Germline V gene data show CDR1 as MNHEY and CDR2 as SMNVEV (reference sequence). The CDR3 length is 14 residues. The V end was cut by 5 bases, the J end by 10 bases, with 15 bases between. CDR3 loop: CASSSLGNFSPLHF. The CDR3 DNA reads TGTGCCAGCAGTAGTCTCGGTAATTTCTCACCCCTCCACTTT.